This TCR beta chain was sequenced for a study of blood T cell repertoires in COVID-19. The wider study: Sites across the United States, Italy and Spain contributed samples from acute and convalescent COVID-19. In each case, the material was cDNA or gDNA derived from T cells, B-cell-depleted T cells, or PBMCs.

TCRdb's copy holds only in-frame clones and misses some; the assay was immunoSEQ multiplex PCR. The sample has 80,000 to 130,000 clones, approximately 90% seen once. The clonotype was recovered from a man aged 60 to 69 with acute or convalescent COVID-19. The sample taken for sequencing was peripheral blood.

In DNA, the CDR3 is TGTGCCAGCAGTGAAGCGCTTTTCGGGCAGGGGAACCCCTACGAGCAGTACTTC. Translated: CASSEALFGQGNPYEQYF. The chain employs TRBV2 and TRBJ2-7; TRBD1 is a possible D gene (6 bases). The CDR3 covers 18 residues. CDR1 is SNHLY, CDR2 FYNNEI, per germline. V shed 0 bases and J shed 2 bases, with 20 bases lying between them.